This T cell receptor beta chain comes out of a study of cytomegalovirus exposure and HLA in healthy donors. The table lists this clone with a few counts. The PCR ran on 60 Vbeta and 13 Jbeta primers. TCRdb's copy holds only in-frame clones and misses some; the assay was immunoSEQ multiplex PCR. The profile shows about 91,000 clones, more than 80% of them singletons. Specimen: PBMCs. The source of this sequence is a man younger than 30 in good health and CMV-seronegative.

CDR3 protein: CASSQALTLAFTDTQYF. CDR3 sequence (DNA): TGCGCCAGCAGCCAAGCGCTCACACTAGCGTTCACAGATACGCAGTATTTT. This rearrangement joins TRBV4-3 to TRBJ2-3, with 7 bases matching TRBD2. Per the germline V gene, CDR1 is LGHNA and CDR2 is YSLEER. V lost 1 base to trimming and J lost 2 bases; unmatched junction nucleotides: 9. The CDR3 length is 17 residues.